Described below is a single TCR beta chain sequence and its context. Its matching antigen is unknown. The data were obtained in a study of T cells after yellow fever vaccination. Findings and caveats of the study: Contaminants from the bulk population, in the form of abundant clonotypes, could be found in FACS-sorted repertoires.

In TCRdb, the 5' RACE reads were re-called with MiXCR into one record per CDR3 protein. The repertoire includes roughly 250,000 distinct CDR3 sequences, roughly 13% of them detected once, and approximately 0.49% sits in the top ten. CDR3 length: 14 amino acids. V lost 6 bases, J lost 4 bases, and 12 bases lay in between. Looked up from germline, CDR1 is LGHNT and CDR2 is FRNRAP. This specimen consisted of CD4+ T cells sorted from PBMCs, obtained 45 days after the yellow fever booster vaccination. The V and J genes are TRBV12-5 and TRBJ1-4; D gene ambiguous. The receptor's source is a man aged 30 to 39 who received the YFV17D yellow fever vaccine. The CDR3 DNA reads TGTGCTAGTGGCGCTGACGGATTTAATGAAAAACTGTTTTTT. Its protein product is CASGADGFNEKLFF.